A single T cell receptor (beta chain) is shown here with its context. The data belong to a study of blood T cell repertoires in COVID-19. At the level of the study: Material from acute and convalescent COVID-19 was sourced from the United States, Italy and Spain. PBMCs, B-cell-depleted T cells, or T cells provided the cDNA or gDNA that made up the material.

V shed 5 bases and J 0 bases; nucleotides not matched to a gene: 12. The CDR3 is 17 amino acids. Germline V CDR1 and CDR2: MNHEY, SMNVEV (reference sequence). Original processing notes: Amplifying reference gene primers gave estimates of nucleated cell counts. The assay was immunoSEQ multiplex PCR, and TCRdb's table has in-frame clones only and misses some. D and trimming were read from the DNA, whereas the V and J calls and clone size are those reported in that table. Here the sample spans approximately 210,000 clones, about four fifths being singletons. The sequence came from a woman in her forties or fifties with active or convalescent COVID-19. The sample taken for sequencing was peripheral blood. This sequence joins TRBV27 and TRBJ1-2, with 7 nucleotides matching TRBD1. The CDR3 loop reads CASSPLPGTVPNYGYTF. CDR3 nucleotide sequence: TGTGCCAGCAGTCCTCTACCCGGGACAGTCCCTAACTATGGCTACACCTTC.